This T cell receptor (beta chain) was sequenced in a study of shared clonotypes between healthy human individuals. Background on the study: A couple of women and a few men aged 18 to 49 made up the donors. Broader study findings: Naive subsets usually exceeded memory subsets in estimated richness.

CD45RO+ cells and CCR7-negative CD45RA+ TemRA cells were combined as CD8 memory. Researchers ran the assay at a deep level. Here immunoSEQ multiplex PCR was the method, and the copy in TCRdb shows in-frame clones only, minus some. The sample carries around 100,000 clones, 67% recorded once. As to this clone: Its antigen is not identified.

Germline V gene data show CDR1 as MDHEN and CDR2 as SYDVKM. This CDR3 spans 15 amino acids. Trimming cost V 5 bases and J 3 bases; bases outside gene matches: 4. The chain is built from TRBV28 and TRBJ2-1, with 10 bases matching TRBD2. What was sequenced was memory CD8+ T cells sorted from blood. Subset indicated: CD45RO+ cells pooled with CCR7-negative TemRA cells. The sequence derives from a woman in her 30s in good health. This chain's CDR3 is CASSEGLALYNEQFF. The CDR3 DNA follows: TGTGCCAGCAGTGAGGGACTAGCGCTCTACAATGAGCAGTTCTTC.